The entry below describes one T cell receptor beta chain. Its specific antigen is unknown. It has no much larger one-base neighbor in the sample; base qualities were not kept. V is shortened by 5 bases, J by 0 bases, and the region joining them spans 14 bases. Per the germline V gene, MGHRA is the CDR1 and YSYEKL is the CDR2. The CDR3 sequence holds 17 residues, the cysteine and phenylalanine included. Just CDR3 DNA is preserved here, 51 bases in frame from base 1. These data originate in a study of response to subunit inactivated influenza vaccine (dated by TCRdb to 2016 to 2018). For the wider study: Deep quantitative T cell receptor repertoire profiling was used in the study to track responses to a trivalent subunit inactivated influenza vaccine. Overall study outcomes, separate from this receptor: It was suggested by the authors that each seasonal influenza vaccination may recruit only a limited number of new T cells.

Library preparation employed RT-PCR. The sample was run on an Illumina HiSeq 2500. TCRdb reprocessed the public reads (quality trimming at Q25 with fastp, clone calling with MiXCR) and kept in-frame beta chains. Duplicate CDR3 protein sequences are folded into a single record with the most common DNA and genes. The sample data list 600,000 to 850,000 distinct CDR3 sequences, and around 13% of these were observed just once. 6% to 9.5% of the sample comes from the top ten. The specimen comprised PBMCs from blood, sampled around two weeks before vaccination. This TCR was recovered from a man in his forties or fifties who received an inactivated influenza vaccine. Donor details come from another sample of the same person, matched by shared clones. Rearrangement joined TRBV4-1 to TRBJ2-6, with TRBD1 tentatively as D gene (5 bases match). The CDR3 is CASSSRQLSSGANVLTF. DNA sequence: TGCGCCAGCAGCTCTCGACAGCTTAGCTCTGGGGCCAACGTCCTGACTTTC.